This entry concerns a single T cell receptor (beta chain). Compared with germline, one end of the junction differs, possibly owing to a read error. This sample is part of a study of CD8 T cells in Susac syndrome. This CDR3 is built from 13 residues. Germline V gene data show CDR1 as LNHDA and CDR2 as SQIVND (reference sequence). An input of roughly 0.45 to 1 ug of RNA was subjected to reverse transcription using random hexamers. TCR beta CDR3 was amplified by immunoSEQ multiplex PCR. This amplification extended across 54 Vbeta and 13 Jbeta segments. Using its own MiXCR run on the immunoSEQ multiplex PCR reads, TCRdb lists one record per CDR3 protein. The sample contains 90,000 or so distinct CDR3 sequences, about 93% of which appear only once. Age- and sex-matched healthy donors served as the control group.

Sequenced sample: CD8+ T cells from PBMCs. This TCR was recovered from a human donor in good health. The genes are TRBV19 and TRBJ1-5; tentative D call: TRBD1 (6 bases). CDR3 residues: CASSWGGNQPQQF. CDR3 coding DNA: TGTGCCAGTAGCTGGGGGGGCAATCAGCCCCAGCAGTTT.